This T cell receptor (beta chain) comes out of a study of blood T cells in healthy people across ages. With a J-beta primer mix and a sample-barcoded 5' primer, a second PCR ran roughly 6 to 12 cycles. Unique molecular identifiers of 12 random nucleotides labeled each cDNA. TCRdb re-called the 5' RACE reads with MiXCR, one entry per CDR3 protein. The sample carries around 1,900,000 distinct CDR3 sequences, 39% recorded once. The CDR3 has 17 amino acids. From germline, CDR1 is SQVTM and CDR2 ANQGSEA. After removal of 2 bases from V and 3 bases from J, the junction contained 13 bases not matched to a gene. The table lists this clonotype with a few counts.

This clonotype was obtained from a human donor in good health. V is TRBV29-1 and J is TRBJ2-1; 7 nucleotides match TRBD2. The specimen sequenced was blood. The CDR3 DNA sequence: TGCAGCGTTGAAAGGACTGGGGCTAGCGGTTACTACAATGAGCAGTTCTTC. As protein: CSVERTGASGYYNEQFF.